One and the same sample provided the 30 T cell receptor beta chains below, sequenced in a study of blood T cell repertoires in COVID-19. Profiled with immunoSEQ multiplex PCR; TCRdb holds only in-frame clones, not every one. There are 300,000 to 400,000 clones in the sample; more than 75% occur only once, and about 2.9% lies in the top ten. The sequencing sample was made of peripheral blood. The receptors were sampled from a human donor in a cohort sampled during active COVID-19.

The chain employs TRBV7-2 and TRBJ2-3; 11 nucleotides agree with TRBD2. V lost 5 bases and J lost 2; bases outside the gene matches: 6. This CDR3 spans 16 amino acids. CDR1 and CDR2 (germline): SGHTA, FQGNSA. The CDR3 DNA reads as TGTGCCAGCAGCCCGCGACTAGCGGGGACCACAGATACGCAGTATTTT. This translates into CASSPRLAGTTDTQYF.

This rearrangement joins TRBV18 to TRBJ1-1; D gene unclear. V was cut by 2 bases and J by 4 bases, with 17 bases left in between. CDR3 length: 16 amino acids. Germline CDR1 KGHSH, CDR2 LQKENI. Here the CDR3 reads CASSPTWEGTGTEAFF. Written as DNA, the CDR3 is TGTGCCAGCTCACCAACATGGGAGGGCACGGGCACTGAAGCTTTCTTT.

The count of this clone is one. The rearrangement links TRBV7-2 to TRBJ2-4, with a weak D call TRBD1 (5 bases). Trimming took off 2 bases at V and 4 bases at J, with 6 bases between the two ends. Germline-derived CDR1 and CDR2 are SGHTA and FQGNSA. The CDR3 is made up of 13 amino acids. DNA for the CDR3: TGTGCCAGCAGCTTACAGGGAAAAAACATTCAGTACTTC. Amino acid sequence: CASSLQGKNIQYF.

The chain employs TRBV9 and TRBJ2-1; 10 nucleotides line up with TRBD1. V dropped 7 bases and J dropped 8; count of bases not matched to a gene: 3. The germline CDR1 and CDR2 sequences are SGDLS and YYNGEE. The CDR3 totals 12 residues. The CDR3 nucleotides read TGTGCCAGCGGGGGGACAGGGGATGAGCAGTTCTTC. Amino acid sequence: CASGGTGDEQFF.

This clone was recorded only once. The J gene is TRBJ2-7, the V gene TRBV2; 7 bases map to TRBD1. The CDR3 sequence is 14 residues long. Trimming cost V 5 bases and J 4 bases; bases outside gene matches: 8. The V gene's germline CDR1 is SNHLY and CDR2 FYNNEI. In DNA, the CDR3 is TGTGCCAGCAGTCTCCTACAGGGGTCGTACGAGCAGTACTTC. The encoded protein is CASSLLQGSYEQYF.

CDR3 DNA sequence: TGTGCCTGGAGTTCAGACAGGTCTAATGAAAAACTGTTTTTT. Residues: CAWSSDRSNEKLFF. This chain uses TRBV30 with TRBJ1-4, with D perhaps TRBD1 (6 bases). The germline V and J ends were trimmed by 2 bases and 3 bases, with 10 bases remaining between them. The CDR3 has 14 amino acids. The germline V gene has CDR1 GTSNPN and CDR2 SVGIG (reference sequence).

This chain joins TRBV30 and TRBJ2-7, with D possibly TRBD1 on 6 matching bases. The CDR3 totals 15 residues. The ends were cut back, 0 bases at V and 0 bases at J, with 12 bases in the middle. Germline lookup yields CDR1 GTSNPN and CDR2 SVGIG (reference sequence). CDR3 DNA sequence: TGTGCCTGGAGTGTCGGGCAGGGGATCTCCTACGAGCAGTACTTC. As protein: CAWSVGQGISYEQYF. Together with reference TRBV30 and TRBJ2-7, the CDR3 gives the full variable domain: SQTIHQWPATLVQPVGSPLSLECTVEGTSNPNLYWYRQAAGRGLQLLFYSVGIGQISSEVPQNLSASRPQDRQFILSSKKLLLSDSGFYLCAWSVGQGISYEQYFGPGTRLTVT.

The chain joins TRBV27 to TRBJ1-2; D not resolved. Trimming pared 3 bases from V and 4 bases from J, leaving 9 bases between. Germline CDR1 is MNHEY and CDR2 is SMNVEV (reference sequence). The CDR3 is 13 amino acids. CDR3 in DNA: TGTGCCAGCAGTTTCGGGAAGAGCTATGGCTACACCTTC. Its translation is CASSFGKSYGYTF.

This clone came up a few times. At the DNA level, this CDR3 is encoded by other sequences in the same sample as well. The rearrangement links TRBV6-5 to TRBJ2-5; TRBD1 matches at 7 bases. The junction had 4 bases not matched to a gene; V was cut back by 4 bases and J by 5 bases. The germline V gene has CDR1 MNHEY and CDR2 SVGAGI. CDR3 length: 13 residues. The CDR3 DNA sequence: TGTGCCAGCAGTTCACAGGGGTTGGAGACCCAGTACTTC. Translation: CASSSQGLETQYF.

DNA of the CDR3: TGTGCCTGGAGTGACATCCCCAATCAGCCCCAGCATTTT. This codes for CAWSDIPNQPQHF. The chain combines TRBV30 with TRBJ1-5; D is unclear. Germline V gives CDR1 GTSNPN, CDR2 SVGIG (reference sequence). V was pared by 1 base and J by 3 bases, with 7 bases between. The CDR3 has 13 amino acids.

A remark on this clone: Other nucleotide sequences from this sample produce the same CDR3. This chain joins TRBV10-3 and TRBJ2-7; D is ambiguous. This CDR3 spans 11 amino acids. Looked up from germline, CDR1 is ENHRY and CDR2 is SYGVKD. V was cut by 4 bases and J by 4 bases, with 5 bases left in between. The CDR3 coding sequence is TGTGCCATCAGTGCAGGTTACGAGCAGTACTTC. Amino acids: CAISAGYEQYF.

V gene TRBV7-3 combines with J gene TRBJ2-1; possibly TRBD2 for D (6 bases). V dropped 4 bases and J dropped 1 base, with 11 bases sitting between them. Germline values: CDR1 SGHTA, CDR2 FQGTGA. This CDR3 is 15 amino acids long. In nucleotides, the CDR3 is TGTGCCAGCAGCTCCTCAGCGGGTTCCTACAATGAGCAGTTCTTC. It specifies CASSSSAGSYNEQFF.

The V gene is TRBV6-6, the J gene TRBJ1-2, with 10 bases matching TRBD1. The germline V gene encodes CDR1 MNHNY and CDR2 SVGAGI (reference sequence). V trimming: 0 bases; J trimming: 8 bases; junction bases outside the gene matches: 6. This CDR3 contains 15 residues. CDR3 protein: CASSYSTGGLDGYTF. CDR3 coding DNA: TGTGCCAGCAGTTACTCGACAGGGGGCTTAGACGGCTACACCTTC.

V gene TRBV5-1 combines with J gene TRBJ1-1, with D perhaps TRBD1 (5 bases). Germline V gene data show CDR1 as SGHRS and CDR2 as YFSETQ. This CDR3 is built from 17 residues. The germline V and J ends were trimmed by 3 bases and 4 bases, with 22 bases remaining between them. Here the CDR3 reads CASSSTWGRVGGTEAFF. The DNA of the CDR3 is TGCGCCAGCAGCTCCACTTGGGGCAGGGTGGGGGGCACTGAAGCTTTCTTT. Full variable domain (rest looked up from reference TRBV5-1 and TRBJ1-1): KAGVTQTPRYLIKTRGQQVTLSCSPISGHRSVSWYQQTPGQGLQFLFEYFSETQRNKGNFPGRFSGRQFSNSRSEMNVSTLELGDSALYLCASSSTWGRVGGTEAFFGQGTRLTVV.

This clone was detected once. The chain has TRBV19 and TRBJ1-2; maybe TRBD1 (5 bases). Trimming removed 6 bases at V and 4 bases at J, with 12 bases between. The CDR3 is made up of 13 amino acids. Germline loops: CDR1 LNHDA, CDR2 SQIVND (reference sequence). The CDR3 coding sequence is TGTGCCAGTAGCCGGGACTCTTCCTATGGCTACACCTTC. Translation: CASSRDSSYGYTF.

J is TRBJ2-5 and V is TRBV6-4; 8 bases are a match to TRBD2. The ends lost 8 bases at V and 5 bases at J; junction bases unmatched: 16. The CDR3 totals 16 residues. CDR1 is MRHNA, CDR2 SNTAGT, per germline. Here the CDR3 DNA reads TGTGCCAGCTTGGGATTTCCAGCGGGAGTGGGGGAGACCCAGTACTTC. Its protein is CASLGFPAGVGETQYF.

This clone has a handful of counts. The CDR3 is CASSIIAATGGTEAFF. CDR3 sequence (DNA): TGTGCCAGTAGTATAATCGCCGCGACAGGGGGCACTGAAGCTTTCTTT. The chain links TRBV19 to TRBJ1-1, with TRBD1 matching over 9 bases. CDR1 is LNHDA and CDR2 is SQIVND in the germline V gene (reference sequence). J was trimmed by 4 bases and V by 2 bases; bases with no gene match: 8. There are 16 residues in the CDR3.

This chain links TRBV7-8 with TRBJ2-3, with TRBD2 matching over 15 bases. Germline CDR1 SGHVS, CDR2 FQNEAQ. V dropped 4 bases and J dropped 4; count of bases not matched to a gene: 6. CDR3 length equals 17 residues. CDR3 in DNA: TGTGCCAGCAGCTCGGGACTAGCGGGAGGTCGCTCAGATACGCAGTATTTT. Amino acid sequence: CASSSGLAGGRSDTQYF.

J is TRBJ2-1 and V is TRBV7-6, with 11 bases aligning to TRBD2. V lost 1 base to trimming and J lost 9 bases; unmatched junction nucleotides: 5. From germline, CDR1 is SGHVS and CDR2 FNYEAQ. The CDR3 is made up of 15 amino acids. Written as DNA, the CDR3 is TGTGCCAGCAGCTTAGGGGGCCTAGCGGGAGGTGAGCAGTTCTTC. This gives the protein CASSLGGLAGGEQFF.

The chain couples TRBV29-1 to TRBJ2-7; 11 bases are shared with TRBD2. CDR3 length equals 14 residues. Per germline, CDR1 SQVTM and CDR2 ANQGSEA. V gave up 6 bases and J gave up 8 bases; unmatched junction bases: 12. CDR3 loop: CSVDISGRGDKQYF. The CDR3 DNA follows: TGCAGCGTGGATATTAGCGGGAGGGGGGATAAGCAGTACTTC.

This clone was picked up one time. The rearrangement joins TRBV10-3 to TRBJ1-6; D is undetermined. The V gene lost 3 bases and the J gene lost 2 bases, with 5 bases spanning the gap. Germline V CDR1 and CDR2: ENHRY, SYGVKD. This CDR3 spans 14 amino acids. CDR3 coding DNA: TGTGCCATCAGTGACCCTACCTATAATTCACCCCTCCACTTT. Translation gives CAISDPTYNSPLHF.

This chain connects TRBV30 to TRBJ2-7, with 8 bases lining up with TRBD2. CDR1 and CDR2 (germline): GTSNPN, SVGIG (reference sequence). The CDR3 contains 15 residues. V shed 3 bases and J 2 bases; nucleotides not matched to a gene: 9. CDR3 loop: CAWRRAGGLTYEQYF. CDR3 nucleotide sequence: TGTGCCTGGAGGAGGGCGGGGGGACTTACCTACGAGCAGTACTTC.

This clone has just one count. The rearrangement joins TRBV10-3 to TRBJ1-5; the D gene is possibly TRBD1 (6 bases). The V and J ends lost 2 bases and 6 bases respectively, with 11 bases between them. This CDR3 comprises 14 residues. Germline V CDR1 and CDR2: ENHRY, SYGVKD. The CDR3 loop reads CAISEGRGSQPQHF. As DNA, the CDR3 is TGTGCCATCAGTGAGGGAAGGGGGAGTCAGCCCCAGCATTTT.

This clone was recorded once. The V gene is TRBV29-1, the J gene TRBJ2-7, with 8 bases that match TRBD2. Trimming removed 7 bases from V and 3 bases from J; junction bases left unmatched: 8. The CDR3 spans 13 residues. CDR1 SQVTM and CDR2 ANQGSEA come from the germline V gene. The CDR3 DNA follows: TGCAGCGCCCTCGGGGGGGTTGGCTACGAGCAGTACTTC. Translated: CSALGGVGYEQYF.

This clone was counted a few times. The chain combines TRBV6-5 with TRBJ2-1; D perhaps matches TRBD1 (5 bases). Germline values: CDR1 MNHEY, CDR2 SVGAGI. Trimming pared 0 bases from V and 5 bases from J, leaving 8 bases between. This CDR3 comprises 14 residues. This CDR3 reads CASSYSRQNNEQFF. As DNA, the CDR3 is TGTGCCAGCAGTTACTCGAGACAGAACAATGAGCAGTTCTTC.

The rearrangement uses TRBV10-2 and TRBJ2-1; possibly TRBD2 for D (6 bases). Germline V gene data show CDR1 as WSHSY and CDR2 as SAAADI. The V end lost 2 bases, the J end lost 4 bases, and 12 bases lay between the germline ends. The CDR3 covers 15 residues. DNA for the CDR3: TGCGCCAGCAGTGAGACTCGGGAGAGGTACAATGAGCAGTTCTTC. Encoded protein: CASSETRERYNEQFF.

The V gene is TRBV5-1, the J gene TRBJ2-7; 7 bases align to TRBD1. The CDR3 is 17 amino acids. The junction had 11 bases not matched to a gene; V was cut back by 0 bases and J by 2 bases. CDR1 and CDR2 from the germline V gene are SGHRS and YFSETQ. Here the CDR3 reads CASSLAPAVGQPYEQYF. CDR3 sequence (DNA): TGCGCCAGCAGCTTGGCGCCGGCGGTGGGACAGCCCTACGAGCAGTACTTC.

The gene calls are TRBV9 and TRBJ1-1; TRBD1 might be the D (6 bases). The CDR3 covers 16 residues. V gave up 0 bases and J gave up 1 base, with 13 bases separating them. CDR1 is SGDLS and CDR2 is YYNGEE in the germline V gene. The CDR3: CASSVGTVFKNTEAFF. The CDR3 bases are TGTGCCAGCAGCGTAGGGACAGTCTTTAAGAACACTGAAGCTTTCTTT.

The V call is TRBV28, the J call TRBJ2-5, with D possibly TRBD1 on 6 matching bases. Per germline, CDR1 MDHEN and CDR2 SYDVKM. The V end was cut by 3 bases, the J end by 5 bases, with 13 bases between. The CDR3 totals 14 residues. CDR3 in amino acids: CASSFPGAHETQYF. In DNA form, the CDR3 reads TGTGCCAGCAGTTTCCCAGGGGCCCACGAGACCCAGTACTTC.

The gene calls are TRBV2 and TRBJ2-2, with 9 bases fitting TRBD1. The CDR3 is 15 residues long. Trimming removed 6 bases from V and 1 base from J; junction bases left unmatched: 3. Germline values: CDR1 SNHLY, CDR2 FYNNEI. This CDR3 reads CASRLGQGNTGELFF. In DNA form, the CDR3 reads TGTGCCAGCAGGCTGGGACAGGGGAACACCGGGGAGCTGTTTTTT.